This T cell receptor (beta chain) was identified in a study of PD-L1 blockade in urothelial cancer (TCRdb year 2017). Study-level background: Every patient began therapy in the mid-2010s and was given atezolizumab 1,200 mg intravenously every 3 weeks. The study, an exploratory multi-omic analysis, examined somatic, immune and clinical correlates of response to PD-L1 blockade with atezolizumab in urothelial cancer. Blood samples were analyzed at 3 weeks after treatment start (second dose) and at 6 weeks after treatment start. Pretreatment blood TCR-seq was available for around 29 patients, at least one posttreatment blood collection was obtained for 25 or so patients, and tumor TCR-seq was available for 25 or so patients. About 85% of the 29 patients were identified as males with urothelial cancer of bladder origin, and a prior smoking history was reported by 18 of 29 patients. Durable clinical benefit was defined as a progression-free survival longer than 6 months, and TCR features were additionally tested against progression-free survival and overall survival. Nine patients achieved durable clinical benefit and some 21 did not. Blood samples gave median yields of roughly 150,000 T cells and tens of thousands of unique TCRs, along with a median clonality of around 0.08. In the same patients, pretreatment tumors underwent whole exome sequencing and RNA sequencing in addition to TCR sequencing. Patients had an ECOG performance status of 0 or 1 and had received between 0 and 3 prior chemotherapy regimens. Pretreatment tumor samples, along with matched peripheral blood serially collected before and after atezolizumab treatment, were subjected to TCR sequencing. General findings and caveats noted by the study authors: Because the sample size was small (n ≈ 31) and many of the analyses were exploratory, the results are meant to be hypothesis-generating. Among patients with durable benefit, tumor-associated TCR clones showed greater expansion in peripheral blood 3 weeks after treatment started (n ≈ 21, p = 0.022). A pretreatment peripheral blood TCR clonality below the median was linked to improved progression-free and overall survival.

Trimming takes 2 bases from V and 4 bases from J, and the germline ends sit 17 bases apart. From the cysteine up to the phenylalanine, the CDR3 has a length of 16 residues. Solely the CDR3 DNA is kept, with 48 bases framed from the first base. For CDR1 and CDR2, the germline V gene lists KGHSH and LQKENI. Synthetic TCR analog templates were spiked into each PCR so that absolute template abundance could be estimated from read counts. The immunoSEQ assay was used to amplify TCRbeta CDR3 regions from genomic DNA with bias-controlled V and J gene primers. Sequencing of rearranged TCRbeta segments was done at approximately 20X coverage. As for the authors' bioinformatics: Sequencing errors were corrected by clustering and CDR3s were annotated against IMGT to assign V, D and J genes. Downstream analyses used only productive TCRbeta rearrangements, leaving out any out-of-frame or stop-codon sequences. Clonality was computed as one minus Shannon entropy normalized by the log of the number of unique productive sequences. Fisher's exact test with Benjamini-Hochberg correction, using a cutoff of adjusted p below 0.01, was how clones that differed between time points or between blood and tumor were identified. What TCRdb holds here is the immuneACCESS table cut down to in-frame rearrangements. Part of the clones is not present; checked against another copy, under half of the missing clones reflect an unresolved V gene, and the others are unexplained. V and J calls plus clone size are reproduced from that table; the DNA served to infer D and trimming. The sample data list 60,000 to 70,000 clones, and about 76% of these were observed just once. The leading ten clones occupy 3% to 4% of the sample.

The meaning of the sample's time point label: pretreatment peripheral blood. A total of 25 to 35 patients with locally advanced or metastatic urothelial carcinoma, treated at Memorial Sloan Kettering on a trial protocol, made up the cohort. Peripheral blood mononuclear cells were collected pretreatment and during treatment, at between 1 and 8 total time points per patient. The Qiagen DNeasy Blood extraction kit was used to purify genomic DNA from total PBMCs and tumor samples. PBMCs were collected pretreatment and during treatment, and were isolated and stored as previously described. In regard to this clone: Its binding antigen is unknown. The input lacks base qualities; no much larger clone sits a single base away.

The material was PBMCs, obtained around atezolizumab (anti-PD-L1) treatment. This receptor was identified in an older man with urothelial cancer. The rearranged segments are TRBV18 and TRBJ2-5; a tentative D call is TRBD1 (5 bases match). The DNA sequence is TGTGCCAGCTCACCAGCGGCAGGGCTGTACGGAGAGACCCAGTACTTC. This encodes CASSPAAGLYGETQYF. Outside the CDR3, residues come from the reference TRBV18 and TRBJ2-5 proteins, so the full variable domain is: NAGVMQNPRHLVRRRGQEARLRCSPMKGHSHVYWYRQLPEEGLKFMVYLQKENIIDESGMPKERFSAEFPKEGPSILRIQQVVRGDSAAYFCASSPAAGLYGETQYFGPGTRLLVL.